The rows below give T cell receptor beta chains drawn from one sample of a study of blood T cell repertoires in COVID-19. TCRdb's copy holds only in-frame clones and misses some; the assay was immunoSEQ multiplex PCR. The table has approximately 89,000 clones, about 80% seen once. Specimen: peripheral blood. These receptors came from a man in his sixties or seventies with acute or convalescent COVID-19. Each CDR3 is given with its conserved first and last residue. D genes are given only for firm matches. Expanded clones are given a class, and other clones once, few, many or no size at all.

TRBJ2-3 | TRBV7-9 | TRBD2 | few | CASSLTGLAGKADTQYF | TGTGCCAGCAGCTTAACAGGACTAGCGGGAAAGGCAGATACGCAGTATTTT
TRBJ1-1 | TRBV19 | . | . | CASSIRGGEAFF | TGTGCCAGTAGTATTCGAGGCGGTGAAGCTTTCTTT
TRBJ2-1 | TRBV6-5 | TRBD2 | . | CASPSGGLNEQFF | TGTGCCAGTCCTAGCGGGGGACTCAATGAGCAGTTCTTC
TRBJ1-1 | TRBV6-4 | . | few | CATRDSSVAEAFF | TGTGCCACTCGGGACTCTTCGGTCGCTGAAGCTTTCTTT
TRBJ2-3 | TRBV5-1 | . | once | CASSLALAAQDTQYF | TGCGCCAGCAGCTTGGCCTTAGCGGCACAAGATACGCAGTATTTT
TRBJ2-5 | TRBV27 | TRBD2 | few | CASSIAGRVQETQYF | TGTGCCAGCAGTATAGCGGGAAGGGTCCAAGAGACCCAGTACTTC
TRBJ1-2 | TRBV15 | TRBD1 | . | CATSKMARGDYGYTF | TGTGCCACCAGCAAGATGGCCAGGGGGGACTATGGCTACACCTTC
TRBJ1-4 | TRBV30 | . | . | CAWRRGKLFF | TGTGCCTGGAGGAGAGGGAAACTGTTTTTT
TRBJ2-5 | TRBV6-2/TRBV6-3 | TRBD2 | . | CASSSGTSWVETQYF | TGTGCCAGCAGTAGCGGGACTAGCTGGGTAGAGACCCAGTACTTC
TRBJ1-4 | TRBV4-1 | TRBD1 | . | CASSQEGQGYEKLFF | TGCGCCAGCAGCCAAGAGGGACAGGGGTATGAAAAACTGTTTTTT